This T cell receptor beta chain was sequenced for a study of blood T cell repertoires in COVID-19. There are a few counts of this clone. Here immunoSEQ multiplex PCR was the method, and the copy in TCRdb shows in-frame clones only, minus some. The repertoire includes 250,000 to 300,000 clones, 90% to 95% of them detected once, and about 2.2% sits in the top ten. Seattle patients were enrolled while actively infected and followed longitudinally. Trimming shortened V by 10 bases and J by 8 bases, and 11 bases separated the two germline ends. Germline V gene lookup returns CDR1 MDHEN and CDR2 SYDVKM. There are 11 residues in the CDR3.

This sequence was found in a woman under 40 with COVID-19, enrolled during active disease. The chain employs TRBV28 and TRBJ1-4, with D maybe TRBD1 (6 bases). Material for sequencing was peripheral blood. Here the CDR3 DNA reads TGTGCCACTTGGACAGAGGAAAAACTGTTTTTT. This gives the protein CATWTEEKLFF.